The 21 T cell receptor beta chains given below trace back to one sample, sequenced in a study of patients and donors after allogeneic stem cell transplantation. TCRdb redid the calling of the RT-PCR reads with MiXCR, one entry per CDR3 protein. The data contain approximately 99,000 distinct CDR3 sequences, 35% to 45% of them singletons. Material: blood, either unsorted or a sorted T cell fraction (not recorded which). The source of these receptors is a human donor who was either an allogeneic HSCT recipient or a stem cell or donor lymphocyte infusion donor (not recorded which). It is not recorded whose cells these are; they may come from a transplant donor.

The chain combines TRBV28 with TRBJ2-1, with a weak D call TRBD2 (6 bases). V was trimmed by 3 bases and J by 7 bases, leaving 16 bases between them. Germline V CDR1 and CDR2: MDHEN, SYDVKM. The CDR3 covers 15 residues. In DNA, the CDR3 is TGTGCCAGCAGTTTTCTAGCGATAGGTACAAATGAGCAGTTCTTC. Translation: CASSFLAIGTNEQFF.

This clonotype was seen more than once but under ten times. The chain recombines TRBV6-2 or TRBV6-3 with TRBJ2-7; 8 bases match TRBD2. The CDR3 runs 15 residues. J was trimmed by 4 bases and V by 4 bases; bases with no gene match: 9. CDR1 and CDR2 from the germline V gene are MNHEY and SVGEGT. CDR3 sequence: CASSSRGLAPYEQYF. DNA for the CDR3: TGTGCCAGCAGTTCGCGCGGACTAGCTCCTTACGAGCAGTACTTC.

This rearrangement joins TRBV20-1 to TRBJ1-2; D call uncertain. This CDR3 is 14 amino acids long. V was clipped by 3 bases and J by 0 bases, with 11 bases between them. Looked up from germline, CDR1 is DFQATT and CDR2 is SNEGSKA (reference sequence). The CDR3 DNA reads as TGCAGTGCTAGGGAGGATCTAGCTAACTATGGCTACACCTTC. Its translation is CSAREDLANYGYTF.

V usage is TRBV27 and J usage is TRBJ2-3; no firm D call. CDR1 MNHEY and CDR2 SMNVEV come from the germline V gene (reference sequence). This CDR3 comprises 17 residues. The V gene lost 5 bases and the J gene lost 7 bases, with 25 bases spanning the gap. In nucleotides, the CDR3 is TGTGCCAGCAGTACCCCTTCTGTGGGTCCTAAAATAAATACGCAGTATTTT. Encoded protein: CASSTPSVGPKINTQYF.

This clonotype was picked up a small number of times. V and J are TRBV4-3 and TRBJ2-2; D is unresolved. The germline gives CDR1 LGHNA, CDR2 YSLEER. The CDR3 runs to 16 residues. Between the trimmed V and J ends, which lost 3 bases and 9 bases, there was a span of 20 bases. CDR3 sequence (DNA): TGCGCCAGCAGCCAGGCACTCCGGGTGTTACACCGGGAGCTGTTTTTT. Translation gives CASSQALRVLHRELFF.

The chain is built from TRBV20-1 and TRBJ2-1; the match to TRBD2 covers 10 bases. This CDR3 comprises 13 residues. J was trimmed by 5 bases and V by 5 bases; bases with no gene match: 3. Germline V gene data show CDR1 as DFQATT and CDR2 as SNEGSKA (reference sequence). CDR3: CSASSGRHNEQFF. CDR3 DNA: TGCAGTGCTTCTAGCGGGAGACACAATGAGCAGTTCTTC.

CDR3 sequence (DNA): TGTGCCAGCAGCGATACGGGACAGCCTAATTCACCCCTCCACTTT. Translation gives CASSDTGQPNSPLHF. This rearrangement joins TRBV7-8 to TRBJ1-6; 7 bases are a match to TRBD1. The CDR3 loop spans 15 amino acids. V lost 5 bases, J lost 6 bases, and 7 bases stayed unmatched. CDR1 is SGHVS, CDR2 FQNEAQ, per germline. The full variable domain, completed using reference TRBV7-8 and TRBJ1-6, is GAGVSQSPRYKVAKRGQDVALRCDPISGHVSLFWYQQALGQGPEFLTYFQNEAQLDKSGLPSDRFFAERPEGSVSTLKIQRTQQEDSAVYLCASSDTGQPNSPLHFGNGTRLTVT.

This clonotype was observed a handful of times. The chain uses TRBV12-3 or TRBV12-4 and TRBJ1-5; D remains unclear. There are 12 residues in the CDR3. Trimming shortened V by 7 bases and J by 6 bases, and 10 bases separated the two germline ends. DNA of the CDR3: TGTGCCAGCACCAAAGTAGGTCAGCCCCAGCATTTT. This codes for CASTKVGQPQHF.

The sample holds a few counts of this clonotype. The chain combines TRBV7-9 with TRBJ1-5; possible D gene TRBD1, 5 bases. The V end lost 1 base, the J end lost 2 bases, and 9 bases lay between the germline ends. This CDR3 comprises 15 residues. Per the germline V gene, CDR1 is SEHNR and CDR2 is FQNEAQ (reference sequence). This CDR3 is CASSLVGGGNQPQHF. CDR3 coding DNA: TGTGCCAGCAGCTTAGTCGGAGGGGGCAATCAGCCCCAGCATTTT.

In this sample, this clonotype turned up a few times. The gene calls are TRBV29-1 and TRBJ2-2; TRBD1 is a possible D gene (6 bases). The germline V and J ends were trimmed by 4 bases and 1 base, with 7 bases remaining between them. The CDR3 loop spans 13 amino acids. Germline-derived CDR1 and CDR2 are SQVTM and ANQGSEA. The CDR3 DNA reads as TGCAGCGTTGCCAGGGGGAACACCGGGGAGCTGTTTTTT. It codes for CSVARGNTGELFF.

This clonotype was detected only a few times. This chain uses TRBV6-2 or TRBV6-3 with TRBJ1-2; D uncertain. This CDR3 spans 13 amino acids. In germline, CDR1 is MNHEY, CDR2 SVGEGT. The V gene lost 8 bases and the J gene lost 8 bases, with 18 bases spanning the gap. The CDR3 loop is CASGSSGKRGYTF. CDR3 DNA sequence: TGTGCCAGCGGGTCTTCGGGGAAACGAGGCTACACCTTC.

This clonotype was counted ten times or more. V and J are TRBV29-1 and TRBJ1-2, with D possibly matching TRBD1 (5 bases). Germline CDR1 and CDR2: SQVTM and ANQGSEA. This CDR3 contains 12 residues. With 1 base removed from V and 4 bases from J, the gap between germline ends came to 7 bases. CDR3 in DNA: TGCAGCGTTGAAGCCAGGGTCTATGGCTACACCTTC. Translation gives CSVEARVYGYTF. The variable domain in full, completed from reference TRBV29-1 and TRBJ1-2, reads SAVISQKPSRDICQRGTSLTIQCQVDSQVTMMFWYRQQPGQSLTLIATANQGSEATYESGFVIDKFPISRPNLTFSTLTVSNMSPEDSSIYLCSVEARVYGYTFGSGTRLTVV.

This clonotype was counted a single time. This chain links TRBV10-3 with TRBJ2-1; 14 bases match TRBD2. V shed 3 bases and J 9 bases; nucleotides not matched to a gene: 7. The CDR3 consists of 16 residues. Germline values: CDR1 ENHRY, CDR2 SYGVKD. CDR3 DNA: TGTGCCATCAGTGATGCTGGGACTAGCGGGAGCGGTGAGCAGTTCTTC. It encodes CAISDAGTSGSGEQFF.

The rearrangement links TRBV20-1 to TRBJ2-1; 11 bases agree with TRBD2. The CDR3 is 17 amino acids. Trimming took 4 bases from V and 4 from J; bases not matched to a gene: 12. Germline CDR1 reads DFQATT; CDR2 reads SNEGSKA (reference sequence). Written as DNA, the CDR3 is TGCAGTGCTACGCAAAACTTAGCGGGAGGGGCATACAATGAGCAGTTCTTC. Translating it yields CSATQNLAGGAYNEQFF.

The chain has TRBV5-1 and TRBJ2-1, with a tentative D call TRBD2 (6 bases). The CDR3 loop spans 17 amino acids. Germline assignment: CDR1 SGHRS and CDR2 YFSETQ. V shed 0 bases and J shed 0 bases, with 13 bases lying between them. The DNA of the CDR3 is TGCGCCAGCAGCTTGGTGGGACTCCAGAGCTCCTACAATGAGCAGTTCTTC. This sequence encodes CASSLVGLQSSYNEQFF.

The CDR3 coding sequence is TGTGCCAGCAGCTTAGCCGGAGTAGGCATAAGAGCGCCCCAGCATTTT. This encodes CASSLAGVGIRAPQHF. The chain has TRBV7-2 and TRBJ1-5, with D hard to call. CDR1 is SGHTA, CDR2 FQGNSA, per germline. V lost 0 bases, J lost 9 bases, and 18 bases lay in between. The CDR3 covers 16 residues.

CDR3 amino acids: CASRGLAGEGEQYF. Here the CDR3 DNA reads TGTGCCAGCAGGGGACTAGCGGGAGAAGGAGAGCAGTACTTC. This chain links TRBV28 with TRBJ2-7; 14 bases match TRBD2. V gave up 6 bases and J gave up 7 bases; unmatched junction bases: 5. The CDR3 covers 14 residues. Looked up from germline, CDR1 is MDHEN and CDR2 is SYDVKM.

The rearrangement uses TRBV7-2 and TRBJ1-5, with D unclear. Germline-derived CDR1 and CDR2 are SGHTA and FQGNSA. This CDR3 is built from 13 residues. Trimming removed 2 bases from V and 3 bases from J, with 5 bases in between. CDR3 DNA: TGTGCCAGCAGCTTACGGGCCAATCAGCCCCAGCATTTT. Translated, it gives CASSLRANQPQHF.

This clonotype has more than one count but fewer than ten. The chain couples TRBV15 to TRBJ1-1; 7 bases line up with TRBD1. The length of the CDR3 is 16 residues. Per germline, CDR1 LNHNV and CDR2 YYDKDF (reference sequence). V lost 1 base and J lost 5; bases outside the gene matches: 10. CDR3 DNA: TGTGCCACCAGCAGAGTCCCCAGACAGGGCGGGACTGAAGCTTTCTTT. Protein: CATSRVPRQGGTEAFF.

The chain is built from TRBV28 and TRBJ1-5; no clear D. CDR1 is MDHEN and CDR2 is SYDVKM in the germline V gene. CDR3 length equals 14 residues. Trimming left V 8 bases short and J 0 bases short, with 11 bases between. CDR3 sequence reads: CASWELPSNQPQHF. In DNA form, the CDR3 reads TGTGCCAGCTGGGAGTTACCTAGCAATCAGCCCCAGCATTTT.

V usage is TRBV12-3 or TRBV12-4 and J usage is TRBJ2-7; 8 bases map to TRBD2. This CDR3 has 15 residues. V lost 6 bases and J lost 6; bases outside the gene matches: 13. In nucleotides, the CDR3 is TGTGCCAGCAGCCCCCGGGGACTAGTCCGCTGCGAGCAGTACTTC. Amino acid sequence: CASSPRGLVRCEQYF.